This T cell receptor beta chain was profiled in a study of blood T cells in healthy people across ages (dated by TCRdb to between 2015 and 2017). Background for the entire study: In model experiments, template switching captured about one uniquely barcoded TCR beta cDNA molecule for every two T cells. To track age-related changes in TCR beta repertoire diversity, the study relied on deep sequencing normalized with unique cDNA molecular identifiers. The donors were split into four age groups: young (average 16 years), middle-aged (roughly 39), aged (62) and long-lived (roughly 80). Donors of different ages were randomly distributed across sequencing lanes to avoid experimental bias. The study analyzed two additional independent replicas of 1 million unique cDNA reads from the same blood draw for two donors, one aged 18 to 29 and one aged 80 or older.

As for this clonotype: Its target antigen remains unknown. No much larger clone is present one base from it, and per-base qualities are unavailable.

Library preparation used 5' RACE. Sequencing was performed on an Illumina HiSeq 2500. A second roughly 7 to 11 cycle PCR used a sample-barcoded 5' primer and a J-beta primer mix. A template-switch 5' adaptor carrying 12 random nucleotides introduced a unique molecular identifier onto each TCR beta cDNA molecule. At least 2.5 million CDR3-containing paired-end reads were obtained from each sample. All of the RNA was converted into first-strand cDNA using the Mint cDNA synthesis kit, with a TRBC-specific oligonucleotide serving as the primer. After uracil-DNA glycosylase treatment, a first 18-cycle PCR used universal primers M1SS and BC2_uni_R on all cDNA. The original pipeline was this. For normalization, 1 million high-quality reads were randomly selected from each sample, with every read carrying a distinct molecular identifier. Instead of being binned into consensus sequences, reads that shared molecular identifiers were thrown out. MiTCR, set to a Q25 quality threshold and the strictest error-elimination algorithm, was used for CDR3 identification, clonotype clustering and error correction. A nonparametric unseen species model using Euler transformation provided a lower-bound estimate of total TCR beta diversity. The public sequencing data were trimmed at Q25 with fastp and processed into clonotypes with MiXCR by TCRdb, which kept only in-frame beta chains. All rows with the same CDR3 protein become a single entry with the most common DNA and genes. TCRdb's processing, not the study's, gives the V and J calls here. The sample has hundreds of thousands of distinct CDR3 sequences on record, approximately 44% of them singletons. The top ten constitute around 18% of the sample.

Deletion took 1 base off V and 1 base off J, with a span of 8 bases between the germline ends. Its CDR3 holds 15 amino acids, cysteine through phenylalanine. This entry keeps only the CDR3 DNA: 45 bases, framed from base 1. CDR1 and CDR2 were assigned from the germline V gene as SNHLY and FYNNEI. Findings and caveats that apply to the study as a whole: As age increased, observed TCR beta diversity per million T cells dropped in a roughly linear way, and a significant reduction was already evident by age 40. There was a strong correlation between observed TCR beta diversity and the percentage of naive T cells measured by flow cytometry. Estimates of total diversity based on one million sequenced T cells were considered lower bounds and underestimates. Compared with the aged group, more naive CD4+ T cells, fewer expanded clones and increased TCR diversity were shown by the long-lived group, suggesting age selection. Because the CMV infection status of the donors was unknown, age-related changes in expanded clonotypes may potentially have been confounded. Conclusive comparison of naive and antigen-experienced compartments was prevented by the profiling of bulk unsorted PBMCs.

Systemically healthy Caucasian individuals from Russia, around 38 in total and aged about 6 to 90 years, were included as donors. Around 10 milliliters of peripheral blood were drawn from each donor into EDTA-treated Vacutainer tubes. Ficoll-Paque density-gradient centrifugation was used to isolate PBMCs, with at least 7 million per sample. Total RNA was extracted from PBMCs with Trizol reagent, with at least 5 micrograms obtained per sample. For every donor, flow cytometry on a PBMC aliquot measured the percentage of naive CD45RAhigh/CD27high T cells. The TCR comes from a man aged 60 to 75 in good health. The sequenced sample consisted of blood. The sequence links TRBV2 to TRBJ2-1; TRBD2 is possibly the D segment (6 matching bases). CDR3 loop: CASSEEAGSYNEQFF. The nucleotide sequence is given as TGTGCCAGCAGTGAAGAAGCGGGTTCCTACAATGAGCAGTTCTTC.